These 20 T cell receptor beta chains share one sample of origin, sequenced in a study of CD8 T cell repertoires and HIV-1 epitope variants. Their antigens are not known. Clones were sequenced by immunoSEQ multiplex PCR, and TCRdb holds only the in-frame ones, with some missing. This table holds just under 6,000 clones, more than 55% found once. Sequenced: cultured CD8+ T cells derived from PBMCs. The receptors stem from a male donor with HIV.

This clone was counted between two and nine times. The chain is built from TRBV6-5 and TRBJ2-1; possibly TRBD2 for D (5 bases). V lost 0 bases, J lost 0 bases, and 9 bases lay in between. The length of the CDR3 is 16 residues. From germline, CDR1 is MNHEY and CDR2 SVGAGI. DNA for the CDR3: TGTGCCAGCAGTTACTCAGCGGCCAGCTCCTACAATGAGCAGTTCTTC. Translating it yields CASSYSAASSYNEQFF.

The CDR3 coding sequence is TGTGCCAGCAGCTTAGGGGACAGGGGAGGGAGCAATCAGCCCCAGCATTTT. Amino acid sequence: CASSLGDRGGSNQPQHF. This chain links TRBV11-2 with TRBJ1-5, with TRBD1 matching 10 bases. Losses at the gene ends were 1 base for V and 1 base for J; bases not matched to a gene: 4. Germline V gives CDR1 SGHAT, CDR2 FQNNGV. The CDR3 extends over 17 amino acids.

V usage is TRBV4-3 and J usage is TRBJ1-1; possible D gene TRBD1, 5 bases. CDR1 LGHNA and CDR2 YSLEER come from the germline V gene. CDR3 length: 15 residues. V was trimmed by 0 bases and J by 4 bases, leaving 12 bases between them. CDR3 in amino acids: CASSQDPGGGTEAFF. The CDR3 region has the DNA TGCGCCAGCAGCCAAGATCCTGGGGGTGGCACTGAAGCTTTCTTT.

This clone was seen a few times. The rearrangement uses TRBV5-1 and TRBJ1-2; D uncertain. Germline CDR1 SGHRS, CDR2 YFSETQ. Trimming pared 1 base from V and 8 bases from J, leaving 21 bases between. There are 16 residues in the CDR3. The CDR3 reads CASSLTSSGRPWGYTF. CDR3 DNA sequence: TGCGCCAGCAGCTTGACCTCGTCCGGACGCCCCTGGGGCTACACCTTC.

This chain connects TRBV30 to TRBJ2-2; weak D call: TRBD1 (5 bases). With 2 bases removed from V and 6 bases from J, the gap between germline ends came to 13 bases. The CDR3 is made up of 14 amino acids. Germline CDR1 GTSNPN, CDR2 SVGIG (reference sequence). In DNA, the CDR3 is TGTGCCTGGAGTTGGTTTCAGGGTTCCGGGGAGCTGTTTTTT. Translating it yields CAWSWFQGSGELFF.

The rearrangement links TRBV5-1 to TRBJ2-3; TRBD2 agrees at 7 bases. V gave up 4 bases and J gave up 4 bases; unmatched junction bases: 9. CDR1 SGHRS and CDR2 YFSETQ come from the germline V gene. The length of the CDR3 is 15 residues. The CDR3 nucleotides read TGCGCCAGCAGCGCCGGGACTACCGGTGCAGATACGCAGTATTTT. As protein: CASSAGTTGADTQYF.

The genes are TRBV13 and TRBJ2-7, with D possibly matching TRBD1 (5 bases). With 7 bases removed from V and 4 bases from J, the gap between germline ends came to 14 bases. Germline V gives CDR1 PRHDT, CDR2 FYEKMQ (reference sequence). CDR3 size: 13 residues. The CDR3 sequence is CASTTDRAYEQYF. CDR3 coding DNA: TGTGCCAGCACTACCGACAGAGCATACGAGCAGTACTTC.

V usage is TRBV30 and J usage is TRBJ2-7; a possible D gene is TRBD2 (5 bases). Germline CDR1 is GTSNPN and CDR2 is SVGIG (reference sequence). V gave up 5 bases and J gave up 2 bases, with 19 bases separating them. The CDR3 runs to 15 residues. The CDR3 DNA reads TGTGCCTGGGTGAATAGCGACCCACCTACCTACGAGCAGTACTTC. This encodes CAWVNSDPPTYEQYF.

V usage is TRBV12-2 and J usage is TRBJ2-2; TRBD2 reflects the table's D call only, with no check against the DNA. TRBV12-2 is noted as a pseudogene. The CDR3 length is 18 residues. CDR3 sequence reads: CASPVLAGGRLDTGELFF. CDR3 nucleotides: TGTGCAAGTCCCGTCCTAGCGGGGGGCCGACTAGACACCGGGGAGCTGTTTTTT.

The gene calls are TRBV29-1 and TRBJ2-3; TRBD2 agrees at 14 bases. Germline CDR1 and CDR2: SQVTM and ANQGSEA. The V segment lost 7 bases and the J segment 4 bases; nucleotides outside the gene matches: 10. The CDR3 length is 16 residues. CDR3 in amino acids: CSELPPTSGGADTQYF. The CDR3 DNA reads as TGCAGCGAATTGCCCCCGACTAGCGGGGGGGCAGATACGCAGTATTTT.

This clone was seen once. V is TRBV2 and J is TRBJ2-7; D not resolved. CDR1 and CDR2 (germline): SNHLY, FYNNEI. The CDR3 is 13 amino acids. V was cut by 7 bases and J by 6 bases, with 16 bases left in between. The CDR3 spells CASNPRVVSEQYF. The CDR3 nucleotides are TGTGCCAGCAACCCAAGGGTTGTCTCCGAGCAGTACTTC.

The genes are TRBV2 and TRBJ1-1; D is unclear. This CDR3 is built from 14 residues. Per germline, CDR1 SNHLY and CDR2 FYNNEI. V lost 6 bases to trimming and J lost 3 bases, with 14 bases between them. CDR3 amino acids: CASRGMVEHTEAFF. The CDR3 DNA sequence: TGTGCCAGCAGGGGTATGGTTGAGCACACTGAAGCTTTCTTT.

The chain recombines TRBV16 with TRBJ1-2, with TRBD1 identical over 7 bases. Germline V CDR1 and CDR2: KGHSY, FQNENV. J lost 8 bases, V lost 4 bases, and 7 bases had no gene match. The CDR3 length is 13 residues. CDR3 bases: TGTGCCAGCAGCCTCGGGACAGCCTCGGGCTACACCTTC. Protein: CASSLGTASGYTF.

This chain connects TRBV2 to TRBJ2-7, with TRBD1 as a possible D gene (5 bases). This CDR3 has 12 residues. Germline V gene data show CDR1 as SNHLY and CDR2 as FYNNEI. V was trimmed by 7 bases and J by 0 bases, leaving 7 bases between them. The DNA of the CDR3 is TGTGCCAGCATAGACAGCTCCTACGAGCAGTACTTC. Translating gives CASIDSSYEQYF.

Concerning this clone: One junction end disagrees with the germline gene, perhaps due to a read error. The chain links TRBV7-7 to TRBJ2-5, with D unresolved. The germline V gene has CDR1 SSHAT and CDR2 FNYEAQ (reference sequence). The length of the CDR3 is 13 residues. CDR3 sequence reads: CASSTTTQETQYF. The CDR3 DNA is TGTGCTAGCAGCACCACTACACAAGAGACCCAGTACTTC.

The genes are TRBV9 and TRBJ2-3; D is possibly TRBD2 (7 bases). The length of the CDR3 is 16 residues. From germline, CDR1 is SGDLS and CDR2 YYNGEE. Between the trimmed V and J ends, which lost 1 base and 4 bases, there was a span of 16 bases. CDR3 in DNA: TGTGCCAGCAGCGTATCTAGCGGAGAGGGGGCAGATACGCAGTATTTT. Its protein is CASSVSSGEGADTQYF.

The rearrangement uses TRBV5-1 and TRBJ1-2, with 10 bases matching TRBD1. This CDR3 spans 15 amino acids. The J segment lost 7 bases and the V segment lost 1 base, leaving 7 bases of the junction unmatched. The germline CDR1 and CDR2 sequences are SGHRS and YFSETQ. CDR3 amino acids: CASSLWTGGAGGYTF. In DNA form, the CDR3 reads TGCGCCAGCAGCTTGTGGACAGGGGGAGCGGGTGGCTACACCTTC.

V usage is TRBV5-4 and J usage is TRBJ1-1; D is ambiguous. The length of the CDR3 is 13 residues. Germline lookup yields CDR1 SGHNT and CDR2 YYREEE (reference sequence). V lost 1 base to trimming and J lost 0 bases, with 4 bases between them. The CDR3 nucleotides read TGTGCCAGCAGCTTGTTGGTGAACACTGAAGCTTTCTTT. It translates to CASSLLVNTEAFF.

The chain has TRBV30 and TRBJ1-1, with D unclear. This CDR3 has 13 amino acids. Between the trimmed V and J ends, which lost 5 bases and 7 bases, there was a span of 17 bases. In germline, CDR1 is GTSNPN, CDR2 SVGIG (reference sequence). CDR3 nucleotides: TGTGCCTGGTCCCTACAGCCCGGGAGTGAAGCTTTCTTT. Its protein is CAWSLQPGSEAFF.

This clone appeared once. This chain uses TRBV28 with TRBJ2-7, with unresolved D. Trimming shortened V by 3 bases and J by 3 bases, and 6 bases separated the two germline ends. The V gene's germline CDR1 is MDHEN and CDR2 SYDVKM. The CDR3 is 12 residues long. The CDR3 region is CASSFGRYEQYF. As DNA, the CDR3 is TGTGCCAGCAGTTTCGGTCGCTACGAGCAGTACTTC.